The rows below give T cell receptor beta chains drawn from one sample of a study of T cells in Graves' hyperthyroidism and ophthalmopathy. MiXCR, run by TCRdb on the multiplex PCR reads, gives a single entry per CDR3 protein. Among 550,000 to 800,000 distinct CDR3 sequences, 16% were seen once, and the ten largest hold around 7.7%. Sequenced sample: blood. These receptors originate from a man aged 18 to 30 with Graves' hyperthyroidism. Each CDR3 is given with its conserved first and last residue. A D gene is named only where the DNA matches it firmly. Size is stated for part of the rows, as once, few or many counts, or as a class when the clone is expanded.

J gene | clone size | D gene | V gene | CDR3 protein | CDR3 DNA
TRBJ2-5 | . | TRBD2 | TRBV20-1 | CSGGSLQETQYF | TGCAGTGGCGGGAGCCTTCAAGAGACCCAGTACTTC
TRBJ2-1 | few | TRBD2 | TRBV2 | CASRPGWEGDEQFF | TGTGCCAGCAGGCCTGGCTGGGAGGGCGATGAGCAGTTCTTC
TRBJ2-1 | few | TRBD2 | TRBV14 | CASSQEGAGGPGEQFF | TGTGCCAGCAGCCAAGAAGGAGCGGGAGGGCCTGGTGAGCAGTTCTTC
TRBJ2-5 | few | . | TRBV29-1 | CSVESETQYF | TGCAGCGTTGAATCCGAGACCCAGTACTTC
TRBJ1-4 | . | TRBD1 | TRBV7-8 | CASSHGARGFNEKLFF | TGTGCCAGCAGCCATGGGGCCAGGGGGTTCAATGAAAAACTGTTTTTT
TRBJ2-7 | many | TRBD2 | TRBV29-1 | CSVAGLAVTSYEQYF | TGCAGCGTTGCGGGACTAGCGGTTACCTCCTACGAGCAGTACTTC
TRBJ2-1 | few | TRBD2 | TRBV5-8 | CASSTSVTWREGRNEQFF | TGTGCCAGCAGCACCTCAGTAACTTGGCGGGAGGGGAGGAATGAGCAGTTCTTC
TRBJ1-4 | few | . | TRBV6-5 | CASSYLTVEKLFF | TGTGCCAGCAGTTACCTGACAGTTGAAAAACTGTTTTTT
TRBJ1-2 | . | . | TRBV6-2/TRBV6-3 | CAGYGYTF | TGTGCCGGCTATGGCTACACCTTC
TRBJ2-7 | few | TRBD2 | TRBV2 | CATHGSGSKYEQYF | TGTGCCACCCACGGTAGCGGGAGTAAGTACGAGCAGTACTTC
TRBJ2-1 | many | . | TRBV7-2 | CASSPTMGYEQFF | TGTGCCAGCAGCCCTACAATGGGATACGAGCAGTTCTTC
TRBJ1-1 | many | . | TRBV28 | CASSFPMNTEAFF | TGTGCCAGCAGTTTCCCAATGAACACTGAAGCTTTCTTT
TRBJ2-7 | . | TRBD2 | TRBV20-1 | CSAKQLAGLTRWYF | TGCAGTGCTAAGCAACTAGCGGGGCTTACGAGGTGGTACTTC
TRBJ2-2 | many | TRBD1 | TRBV6-1 | CASSDYFFGTGVTGELFF | TGTGCCAGCAGTGACTATTTTTTCGGGACAGGGGTTACCGGGGAGCTGTTTTTT
TRBJ2-1 | many | . | TRBV28 | CASSLADSSYNEQFF | TGTGCCAGCAGTTTAGCGGATAGCTCCTACAATGAGCAGTTCTTC
TRBJ2-3 | many | . | TRBV24-1 | CATSELDTQYF | TGTGCCACCTCGGAGTTGGATACGCAGTATTTT